These 5 T cell receptor beta chains came from one sample sequenced in a study of human T cells and chemical hapten exposure. The time point denotes: pre-sensitization, week 0. Treatment indicated: therapeutic diphenylcyclopropenone sensitization with weekly scalp DPC. TCRdb redid the calling of the RACE reads with MiXCR, one entry per CDR3 protein. The table has approximately 79,000 distinct CDR3 sequences, 7.5% to 9.5% seen once. The material sequenced was whole blood, taken in connection with sensitization to the hapten diphenylcyclopropenone (DPC). The receptors originated from a man aged 40-49 years with alopecia areata. Some clones in this sample may be carry-over from other donors' samples.

The chain is built from TRBV5-1 and TRBJ1-6; 8 positions agree with TRBD1. Germline CDR1 and CDR2: SGHRS and YFSETQ. V dropped 4 bases and J dropped 9; count of bases not matched to a gene: 6. The CDR3 extends over 14 amino acids. CDR3 amino acids: CASSLDRVFSPLHF. Here the CDR3 DNA reads TGCGCCAGCAGCCTGGACAGGGTTTTTTCACCCCTCCACTTT.

There are many counts of this clonotype. This rearrangement joins TRBV20-1 to TRBJ1-1, with a tentative D call TRBD1 (5 bases). This CDR3 has 12 amino acids. The V and J ends lost 5 bases and 3 bases respectively, with 10 bases between them. CDR1 is DFQATT and CDR2 is SNEGSKA in the germline V gene (reference sequence). In nucleotides, the CDR3 is TGCAGTGCTGGGGCCGCGGACACTGAAGCTTTCTTT. Protein product: CSAGAADTEAFF.

The chain links TRBV6-5 to TRBJ2-3; 9 bases agree with TRBD2. Trimming at V came to 0 bases and at J to 4 bases, leaving 8 bases not matched to a gene. CDR1 and CDR2 (germline): MNHEY, SVGAGI. This CDR3 region has 17 residues. The CDR3 DNA reads as TGTGCCAGCAGTTACTCGTCTCGGTTAGCGGGGGCAGATACGCAGTATTTT. Its translation: CASSYSSRLAGADTQYF.

The V gene is TRBV29-1, the J gene TRBJ1-1; D is ambiguous. Trimming shortened V by 8 bases and J by 2 bases, and 6 bases separated the two germline ends. CDR1 and CDR2 (germline): SQVTM, ANQGSEA. This CDR3 is 10 amino acids long. The CDR3 DNA follows: TGCAGCCCAACCAACACTGAAGCTTTCTTT. This translates into CSPTNTEAFF.

The chain employs TRBV6-5 and TRBJ2-3; 9 bases fit TRBD1. CDR1 is MNHEY, CDR2 SVGAGI, per germline. V was clipped by 4 bases and J by 3 bases; unmatched bases: 8. The CDR3 has 16 residues. The chain's CDR3 is CASSFVSGQGTDTQYF. CDR3 in DNA: TGTGCCAGCAGTTTCGTCTCAGGACAGGGGACAGATACGCAGTATTTT.